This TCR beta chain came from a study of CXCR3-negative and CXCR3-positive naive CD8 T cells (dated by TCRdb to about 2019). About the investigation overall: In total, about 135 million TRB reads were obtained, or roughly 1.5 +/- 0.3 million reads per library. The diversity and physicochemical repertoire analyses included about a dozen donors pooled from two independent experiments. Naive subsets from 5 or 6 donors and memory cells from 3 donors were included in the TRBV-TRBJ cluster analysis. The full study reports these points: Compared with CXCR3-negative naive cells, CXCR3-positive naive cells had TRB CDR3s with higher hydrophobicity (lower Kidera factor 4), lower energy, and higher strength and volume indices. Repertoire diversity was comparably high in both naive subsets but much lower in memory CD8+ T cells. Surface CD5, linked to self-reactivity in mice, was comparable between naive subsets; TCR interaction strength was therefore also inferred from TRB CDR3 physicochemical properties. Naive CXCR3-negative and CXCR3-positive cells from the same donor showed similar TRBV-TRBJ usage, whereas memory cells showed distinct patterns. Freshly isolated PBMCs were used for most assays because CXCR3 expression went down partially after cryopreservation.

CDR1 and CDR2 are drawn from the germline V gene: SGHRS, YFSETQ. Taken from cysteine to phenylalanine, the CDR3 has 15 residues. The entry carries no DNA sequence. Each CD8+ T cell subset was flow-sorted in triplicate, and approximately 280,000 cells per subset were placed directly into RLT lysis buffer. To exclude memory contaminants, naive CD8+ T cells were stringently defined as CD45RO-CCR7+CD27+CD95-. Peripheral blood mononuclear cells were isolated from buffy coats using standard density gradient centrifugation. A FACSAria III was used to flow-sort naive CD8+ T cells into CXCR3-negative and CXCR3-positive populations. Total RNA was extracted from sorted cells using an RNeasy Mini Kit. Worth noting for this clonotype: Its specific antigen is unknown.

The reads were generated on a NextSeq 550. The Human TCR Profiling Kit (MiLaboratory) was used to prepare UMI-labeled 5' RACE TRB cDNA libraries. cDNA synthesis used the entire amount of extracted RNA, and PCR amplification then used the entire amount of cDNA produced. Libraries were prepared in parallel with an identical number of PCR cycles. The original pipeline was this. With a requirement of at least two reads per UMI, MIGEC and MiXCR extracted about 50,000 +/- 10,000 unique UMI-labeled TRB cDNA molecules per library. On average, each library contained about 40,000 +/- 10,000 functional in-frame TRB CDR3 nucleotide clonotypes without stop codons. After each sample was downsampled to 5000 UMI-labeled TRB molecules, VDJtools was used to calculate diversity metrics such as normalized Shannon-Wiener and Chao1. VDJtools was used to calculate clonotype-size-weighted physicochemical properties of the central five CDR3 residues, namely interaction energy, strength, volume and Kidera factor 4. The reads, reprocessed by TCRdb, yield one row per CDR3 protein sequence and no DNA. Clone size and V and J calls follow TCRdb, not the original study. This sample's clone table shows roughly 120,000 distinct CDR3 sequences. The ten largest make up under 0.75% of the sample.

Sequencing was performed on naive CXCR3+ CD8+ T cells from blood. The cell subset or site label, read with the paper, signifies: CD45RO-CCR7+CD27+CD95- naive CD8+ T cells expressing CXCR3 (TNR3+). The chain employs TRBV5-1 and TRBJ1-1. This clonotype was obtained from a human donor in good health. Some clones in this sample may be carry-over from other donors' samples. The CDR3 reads CASSPENIENTEAFF.